Presented here are 23 T cell receptor beta chains from one specimen sequenced in a study of blood T cell repertoires in COVID-19. Method: immunoSEQ multiplex PCR; TCRdb's copy keeps in-frame clones and lacks some. The sample comprises some 220,000 clones, around 83% of which are singletons, and about 1.3% rests with the top ten. Material: PBMCs or T cells enriched from blood (not recorded which). The receptors originated from a woman between 35 and 50 years old with acute COVID-19.

This clone was seen more than once but under ten times. The chain recombines TRBV18 with TRBJ1-1, with D hard to call. The CDR3 extends over 14 amino acids. The germline gives CDR1 KGHSH, CDR2 LQKENI. V lost 2 bases to trimming and J lost 1 base, with 8 bases between them. The CDR3 DNA reads TGTGCCAGCTCACCATCGGTAAGGAACACTGAAGCTTTCTTT. Translation gives CASSPSVRNTEAFF.

V and J are TRBV27 and TRBJ2-7, with 8 positions matching TRBD1. The V gene end was trimmed by 6 bases and the J gene end by 2 bases; junction bases not matched to a gene: 9. Germline V gene lookup returns CDR1 MNHEY and CDR2 SMNVEV (reference sequence). The CDR3 runs to 15 residues. The CDR3 loop reads CASRPRPGGPYEQYF. The DNA of the CDR3 is TGTGCCAGCAGACCGCGGCCAGGGGGCCCCTACGAGCAGTACTTC.

As to this clone: The sample has other DNA sequences that encode this CDR3 too. V is TRBV5-6 and J is TRBJ2-7; no reliable D call. The CDR3 extends over 12 amino acids. CDR1 and CDR2 (germline): SGHDT, YYEEEE. Trimming removed 3 bases at V and 0 bases at J, with 4 bases between. The DNA of the CDR3 is TGTGCCAGCAGCTGGAGCTCCTACGAGCAGTACTTC. This codes for CASSWSSYEQYF.

V is TRBV4-1 and J is TRBJ2-7; TRBD2 aligns across 7 bases. CDR3 length equals 15 residues. CDR1 and CDR2 from the germline V gene are MGHRA and YSYEKL. Trimming at V came to 4 bases and at J to 0 bases, leaving 6 bases not matched to a gene. The CDR3 region is CASSPPRTSSYEQYF. The CDR3 DNA reads as TGCGCCAGCAGCCCCCCCAGGACTAGCTCCTACGAGCAGTACTTC.

J is TRBJ1-2 and V is TRBV25-1, with D perhaps matching TRBD1 (5 bases). The CDR3 has 17 amino acids. Germline-derived CDR1 and CDR2 are MGHDK and SYGVNS. V was clipped by 4 bases and J by 2 bases, with 20 bases between them. CDR3 sequence reads: CASSGSLGGILNYGYTF. The CDR3 DNA follows: TGTGCCAGCAGTGGATCCCTCGGGGGGATCTTAAACTATGGCTACACCTTC.

The gene calls are TRBV7-9 and TRBJ1-1, with D unresolved. The CDR3 runs 16 residues. Germline CDR1 is SEHNR and CDR2 is FQNEAQ (reference sequence). V lost 3 bases and J lost 4, with 18 bases in between. The DNA of the CDR3 is TGTGCCAGCAGCTTCTTAGGTCCCATGGGAGTCACTGAAGCTTTCTTT. Translating it yields CASSFLGPMGVTEAFF.

The chain joins TRBV10-2 to TRBJ2-6; 13 nucleotides match TRBD2. Germline lookup yields CDR1 WSHSY and CDR2 SAAADI. The V and J ends lost 5 bases and 1 base, in that order; junction bases with no gene match: 5. CDR3 length: 18 amino acids. The CDR3 spells CASSPAGLAGSGANVLTF. The DNA of the CDR3 is TGCGCCAGCAGTCCCGCGGGACTAGCGGGGTCTGGGGCCAACGTCCTGACTTTC.

The V call is TRBV6-5, the J call TRBJ1-1; 8 bases align to TRBD1. The CDR3 is 14 amino acids. V dropped 2 bases and J dropped 6; count of bases not matched to a gene: 5. In germline, CDR1 is MNHEY, CDR2 SVGAGI. CDR3: CASSYTGQGAEAFF. In DNA, the CDR3 is TGTGCCAGCAGTTACACCGGACAGGGCGCTGAAGCTTTCTTT.

The chain couples TRBV2 to TRBJ1-4; TRBD1 aligns across 9 bases. The CDR3 is 15 residues long. V shed 4 bases, J shed 3 bases, and the junction held 3 bases outside the gene matches. The V gene's germline CDR1 is SNHLY and CDR2 FYNNEI. CDR3 in DNA: TGTGCCAGCAGTGGGACAGGGGCCCCTAATGAAAAACTGTTTTTT. It yields the protein CASSGTGAPNEKLFF.

The chain has TRBV7-6 and TRBJ1-5, with D possibly matching TRBD1 (5 bases). This CDR3 is 16 amino acids long. Trimming pared 1 base from V and 6 bases from J, leaving 16 bases between. Germline V lookup: CDR1 SGHVS, CDR2 FNYEAQ. The CDR3 DNA reads TGTGCCAGCAGCTTAGAGTCAGGCCGGGGGGGTCAGCCCCAGCATTTT. The encoded protein is CASSLESGRGGQPQHF.

The chain is built from TRBV28 and TRBJ2-1, with TRBD2 matching over 7 bases. V lost 7 bases to trimming and J lost 7 bases; unmatched junction nucleotides: 7. Germline CDR1 and CDR2: MDHEN and SYDVKM. CDR3 length: 13 amino acids. CDR3 nucleotide sequence: TGTGCCAGCAACCCGGGAGGAAGGAATGAGCAGTTCTTC. This encodes CASNPGGRNEQFF.

V usage is TRBV27 and J usage is TRBJ2-5, with D unclear. The V end was cut by 2 bases, the J end by 5 bases, with 18 bases between. This CDR3 contains 16 residues. The germline CDR1 and CDR2 sequences are MNHEY and SMNVEV (reference sequence). The CDR3 DNA is TGTGCCAGCAGTTTAAAAGGCTGGCAGGCCTCGGAGACCCAGTACTTC. Its protein is CASSLKGWQASETQYF.

The rearrangement joins TRBV9 to TRBJ1-1; D remains unclear. Trimming took 6 bases from V and 4 from J, leaving 19 bases between them. Per germline, CDR1 SGDLS and CDR2 YYNGEE. The CDR3 has 15 amino acids. The CDR3 is CASTQGRRFSTEAFF. CDR3 sequence (DNA): TGTGCCAGCACTCAAGGGAGGAGGTTTAGCACTGAAGCTTTCTTT.

This clone turned up a few times. The chain links TRBV12-2 to TRBJ2-7; the table names TRBD2, a call not compared with the DNA. TRBV12-2 is a pseudogene. This CDR3 is 15 amino acids long. The CDR3 region is CASRCRGGRAYEQYF. The CDR3, as DNA: TGTGCAAGTCGCTGCCGGGGCGGGAGGGCCTACGAGCAGTACTTC.

This chain joins TRBV29-1 and TRBJ2-3, with D maybe TRBD1 (6 bases). The V end was cut by 4 bases, the J end by 0 bases, with 11 bases between. There are 14 residues in the CDR3. Germline V CDR1 and CDR2: SQVTM, ANQGSEA. CDR3 in amino acids: CSVAQGPSTDTQYF. As DNA, the CDR3 is TGCAGCGTTGCCCAGGGGCCTAGCACAGATACGCAGTATTTT.

The CDR3 DNA is TGTGCCAGCAGCTCCAGTGGACCCAGGGGTATGAACACTGAAGCTTTCTTT. Translated: CASSSSGPRGMNTEAFF. The V call is TRBV13, the J call TRBJ1-1; D is possibly TRBD1 (6 bases). This CDR3 is 17 amino acids long. Germline CDR1 reads PRHDT; CDR2 reads FYEKMQ (reference sequence). V was clipped by 4 bases and J by 0 bases, with 18 bases between them.

The table lists this clone with a few counts. V and J are TRBV24-1 and TRBJ2-3, with 11 bases lining up with TRBD2. Germline V CDR1 and CDR2: KGHDR, SFDVKD. The CDR3 loop spans 18 amino acids. J gave up 0 bases and V 3 bases, and 7 bases lay outside the gene matches. As DNA, the CDR3 is TGTGCCACCAGTGATACCGTGACTAGCGGGGCTAGCACAGATACGCAGTATTTT. Protein: CATSDTVTSGASTDTQYF.

The chain combines TRBV9 with TRBJ2-7, with TRBD1 as a possible D gene (5 bases). Germline V gene lookup returns CDR1 SGDLS and CDR2 YYNGEE. There are 14 residues in the CDR3. The V end was cut by 4 bases, the J end by 6 bases, with 17 bases between. CDR3 in DNA: TGTGCCAGCAGCCCAACGACAGTCTTAGGCGAGCAGTACTTC. Translating gives CASSPTTVLGEQYF.

This clone was seen a few times. The V and J genes are TRBV4-1 and TRBJ2-1, with D uncertain. V lost 3 bases and J lost 0, with 18 bases in between. Germline values: CDR1 MGHRA, CDR2 YSYEKL. The CDR3 covers 18 residues. In nucleotides, the CDR3 is TGCGCCAGCAGCCAGGCCTTGAGCGCGGTAAGCTCCTACAATGAGCAGTTCTTC. It translates to CASSQALSAVSSYNEQFF.

The chain links TRBV5-1 to TRBJ1-4; no firm D call. This CDR3 spans 16 amino acids. CDR1 and CDR2 (germline): SGHRS, YFSETQ. V lost 0 bases and J lost 8, with 17 bases in between. The CDR3 DNA sequence: TGCGCCAGCAGCTTGGCCTTTCAGCGAAAAGGCGAAAAACTGTTTTTT. Amino acids: CASSLAFQRKGEKLFF. The whole variable domain, filled in from reference TRBV5-1 and TRBJ1-4, reads KAGVTQTPRYLIKTRGQQVTLSCSPISGHRSVSWYQQTPGQGLQFLFEYFSETQRNKGNFPGRFSGRQFSNSRSEMNVSTLELGDSALYLCASSLAFQRKGEKLFFGSGTQLSVL.

The chain carries TRBV11-2 and TRBJ2-7, with 7 bases matching TRBD2. CDR1 is SGHAT, CDR2 FQNNGV, per germline. The junction had 6 bases not matched to a gene; V was cut back by 7 bases and J by 9 bases. The CDR3 sequence is 11 residues long. CDR3 nucleotide sequence: TGTGCCAGCACCCCGGGGGAGGGGCAGTACTTC. This sequence encodes CASTPGEGQYF.

This chain joins TRBV27 and TRBJ2-7; TRBD1 is a possible D gene (6 bases). The CDR3 covers 14 residues. Trimming removed 3 bases at V and 1 base at J, with 10 bases between. Looked up from germline, CDR1 is MNHEY and CDR2 is SMNVEV (reference sequence). The CDR3 loop is CASSFQGGSYEQYF. The CDR3 DNA reads TGTGCCAGCAGTTTCCAAGGGGGTTCCTACGAGCAGTACTTC.

This chain joins TRBV18 and TRBJ2-3; no firm D call. This CDR3 is built from 15 residues. Trimming left V 1 base short and J 0 bases short, with 8 bases between. Germline V CDR1 and CDR2: KGHSH, LQKENI. In DNA form, the CDR3 reads TGTGCCAGCTCACCACGAGGCAGTAGCACAGATACGCAGTATTTT. This gives the protein CASSPRGSSTDTQYF.